This record looks at one TCR beta chain sequence and its context. The length of the CDR3 is 13 residues. Trimming took off 3 bases at V and 1 base at J, with 6 bases between the two ends. The germline CDR1 and CDR2 sequences are SGHTA and FQGNSA. This record belongs to a study of blood T cell repertoires in COVID-19. TCRdb's copy holds only in-frame clones and misses some; the assay was immunoSEQ multiplex PCR. Of approximately 300,000 clones detected, over 75% appear once; the ten largest clones hold 6% to 7%. The receptor's source is a woman aged 30 to 39 with COVID-19, enrolled during active disease. Sequencing used peripheral blood. The rearrangement links TRBV7-2 to TRBJ1-1; no definite D call. CDR3: CASSFTRNTEAFF. The DNA of the CDR3 is TGTGCCAGCAGCTTTACACGGAACACTGAAGCTTTCTTT.